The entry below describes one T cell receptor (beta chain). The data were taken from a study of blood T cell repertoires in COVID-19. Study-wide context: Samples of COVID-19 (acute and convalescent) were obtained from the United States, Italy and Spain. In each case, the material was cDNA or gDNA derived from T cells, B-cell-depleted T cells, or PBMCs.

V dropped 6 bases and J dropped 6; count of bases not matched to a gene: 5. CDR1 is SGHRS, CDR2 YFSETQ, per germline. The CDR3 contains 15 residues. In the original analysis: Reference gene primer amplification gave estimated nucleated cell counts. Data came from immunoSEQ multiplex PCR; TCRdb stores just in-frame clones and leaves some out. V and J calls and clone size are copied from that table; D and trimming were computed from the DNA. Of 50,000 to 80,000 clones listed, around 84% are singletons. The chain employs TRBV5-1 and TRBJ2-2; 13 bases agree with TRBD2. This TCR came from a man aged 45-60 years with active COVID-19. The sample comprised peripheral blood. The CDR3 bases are TGCGCCAGCACCCTCGGACTAGCGGGAGCCGGGGAGCTGTTTTTT. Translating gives CASTLGLAGAGELFF.